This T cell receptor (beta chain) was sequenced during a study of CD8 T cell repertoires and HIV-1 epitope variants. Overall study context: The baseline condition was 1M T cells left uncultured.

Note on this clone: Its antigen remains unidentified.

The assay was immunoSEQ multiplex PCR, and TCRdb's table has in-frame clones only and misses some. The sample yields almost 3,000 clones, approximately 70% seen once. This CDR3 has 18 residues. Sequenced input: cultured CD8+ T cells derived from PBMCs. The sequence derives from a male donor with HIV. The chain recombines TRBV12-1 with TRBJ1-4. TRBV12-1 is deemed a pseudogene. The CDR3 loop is CASSFGGPNPATNEKLFF. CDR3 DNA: TGTGCCAGCAGCTTTGGCGGACCGAACCCAGCAACTAATGAAAAACTGTTTTTT.